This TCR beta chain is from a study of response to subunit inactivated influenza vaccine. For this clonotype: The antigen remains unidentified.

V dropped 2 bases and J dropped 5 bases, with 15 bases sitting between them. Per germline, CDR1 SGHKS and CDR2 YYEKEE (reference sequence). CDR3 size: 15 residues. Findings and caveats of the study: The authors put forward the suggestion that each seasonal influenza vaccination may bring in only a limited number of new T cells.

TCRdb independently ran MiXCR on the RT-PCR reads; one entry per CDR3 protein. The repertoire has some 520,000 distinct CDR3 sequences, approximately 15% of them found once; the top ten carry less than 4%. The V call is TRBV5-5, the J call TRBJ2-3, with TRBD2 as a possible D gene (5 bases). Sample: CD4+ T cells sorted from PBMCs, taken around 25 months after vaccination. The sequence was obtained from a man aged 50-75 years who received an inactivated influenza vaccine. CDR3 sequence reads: CASSLGGGLRDTQYF. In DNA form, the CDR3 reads TGTGCCAGCAGCTTAGGCGGAGGTTTAAGAGATACGCAGTATTTT.